Below are 13 T cell receptor beta chains sequenced from a single sample in a study of blood T cell repertoires in COVID-19. The table came from immunoSEQ multiplex PCR; TCRdb's copy has only in-frame clones and leaves some out. The sample records around 25,000 clones, around 88% being singletons. The sequenced sample was peripheral blood. The receptor source for this set is a human donor with active COVID-19. The donor label of this sample is uncertain.

The chain joins TRBV11-2 to TRBJ1-5; D is uncertain. From germline, CDR1 is SGHAT and CDR2 FQNNGV. This CDR3 is built from 13 residues. Trimming removed 0 bases at V and 7 bases at J, with 7 bases between. The CDR3 region has the DNA TGTGCCAGCAGCTTAGATGTCAGGCAGCCCCAGCATTTT. Translating it yields CASSLDVRQPQHF.

The chain uses TRBV11-3 and TRBJ2-1; perhaps TRBD2 as D (6 bases). V was clipped by 0 bases and J by 5 bases, with 17 bases between them. CDR1 and CDR2 from the germline V gene are SGHNT and YENEEA. This CDR3 has 17 residues. This CDR3 is CASSLDRRTTNNNEQFF. The CDR3 bases are TGTGCCAGCAGCTTAGATCGGAGGACTACCAACAACAATGAGCAGTTCTTC.

V gene TRBV28 combines with J gene TRBJ1-2; D is unresolved. The ends were cut back, 4 bases at V and 1 base at J, with 10 bases in the middle. The CDR3 is 14 amino acids. Germline CDR1 is MDHEN and CDR2 is SYDVKM. CDR3 nucleotides: TGTGCCAGCAGTTCTAGTCCGCTTAACTATGGCTACACCTTC. It translates to CASSSSPLNYGYTF.

The chain carries TRBV20-1 and TRBJ2-5; 16 positions agree with TRBD2. Germline assignment: CDR1 DFQATT and CDR2 SNEGSKA (reference sequence). The CDR3 sequence is 17 residues long. The J segment lost 6 bases and the V segment lost 3 bases, leaving 10 bases of the junction unmatched. The CDR3 spells CSASRGTSGRAGKTQYF. The CDR3 DNA is TGCAGTGCTAGTCGGGGGACTAGCGGGAGGGCTGGGAAGACCCAGTACTTC.

The rearrangement joins TRBV28 to TRBJ2-3; 12 nucleotides line up with TRBD2. J lost 5 bases, V lost 9 bases, and 9 bases had no gene match. The CDR3 runs to 15 residues. Germline assignment: CDR1 MDHEN and CDR2 SYDVKM. The CDR3 loop reads CASFPSGRAVDTQYF. The CDR3 bases are TGTGCCAGTTTTCCTAGCGGGAGGGCCGTAGATACGCAGTATTTT.

V usage is TRBV29-1 and J usage is TRBJ2-5; 9 bases fit TRBD2. CDR1 is SQVTM and CDR2 is ANQGSEA in the germline V gene. V was pared by 5 bases and J by 6 bases, with 7 bases of the junction left unmatched. The CDR3 is 13 amino acids. The chain's CDR3 is CSVLLAGAQTQYF. The CDR3 DNA follows: TGCAGCGTTTTGTTAGCGGGAGCCCAGACCCAGTACTTC.

The chain employs TRBV7-9 and TRBJ1-1, with D perhaps TRBD1 (6 bases). CDR1 is SEHNR, CDR2 FQNEAQ, per germline (reference sequence). The CDR3 length is 17 residues. The V end was cut by 5 bases, the J end by 6 bases, with 25 bases between. The CDR3 loop reads CASSPPTLTGRWAEAFF. The CDR3, as DNA: TGTGCCAGCAGCCCGCCAACCCTGACAGGTAGATGGGCTGAAGCTTTCTTT.

The chain uses TRBV28 and TRBJ2-1, with 7 bases matching TRBD1. V gave up 4 bases and J gave up 15 bases; unmatched junction bases: 15. The CDR3 sequence is 14 residues long. Germline assignment: CDR1 MDHEN and CDR2 SYDVKM. Here the CDR3 DNA reads TGTGCCAGCAGTTCCGGGGACAGCGGTGTCCCGATGTTCTTC. The encoded protein is CASSSGDSGVPMFF.

This clone is a singleton in its sample. The gene calls are TRBV7-2 and TRBJ2-7; 7 bases match TRBD1. This CDR3 spans 15 amino acids. Germline V gene sequence: CDR1 SGHTA, CDR2 FQGNSA. V was clipped by 1 base and J by 3 bases; unmatched bases: 6. Here the CDR3 DNA reads TGTGCCAGCAGCTTAGATGGGACAGACAACTACGAGCAGTACTTC. Its translation is CASSLDGTDNYEQYF. Looking up the rest from reference TRBV7-2 and TRBJ2-7 gives the full variable domain: GAGVSQSPSNKVTEKGKDVELRCDPISGHTALYWYRQSLGQGLEFLIYFQGNSAPDKSGLPSDRFSAERTGGSVSTLTIQRTQQEDSAVYLCASSLDGTDNYEQYFGPGTRLTVT.

The V gene is TRBV7-9, the J gene TRBJ2-3; 9 nucleotides line up with TRBD2. CDR1 is SEHNR, CDR2 FQNEAQ, per germline (reference sequence). The CDR3 has 15 residues. J lost 5 bases, V lost 10 bases, and 13 bases had no gene match. The CDR3 reads CATKVAGVGEDTQYF. As DNA, the CDR3 is TGTGCCACCAAAGTAGCGGGAGTGGGTGAAGATACGCAGTATTTT.

J is TRBJ2-3 and V is TRBV19, with D possibly TRBD1 on 5 matching bases. This CDR3 has 14 residues. CDR1 LNHDA and CDR2 SQIVND come from the germline V gene (reference sequence). V lost 3 bases and J 3 bases, leaving 10 bases between the germline ends. CDR3 region: CASSIRGMTDTQYF. The CDR3 region has the DNA TGTGCCAGTAGTATTAGGGGCATGACAGATACGCAGTATTTT.

The chain carries TRBV9 and TRBJ1-6; no reliable D call. Germline values: CDR1 SGDLS, CDR2 YYNGEE. Deletions cut 0 bases from V and 5 bases from J, with 6 bases between. The length of the CDR3 is 14 residues. The DNA for the CDR3 is TGTGCCAGCAGCGTAGACGGGGATAATTCACCCCTCCACTTT. Its protein product is CASSVDGDNSPLHF.

The rearrangement links TRBV30 to TRBJ2-3, with D perhaps TRBD2 (5 bases). The CDR3 has 14 residues. Trimming cost V 0 bases and J 1 base, with 8 bases left between them. Germline values: CDR1 GTSNPN, CDR2 SVGIG (reference sequence). The CDR3 bases are TGTGCCTGGAGTGTAGGGCGGGGCACAGATACGCAGTATTTT. Encoded protein: CAWSVGRGTDTQYF.